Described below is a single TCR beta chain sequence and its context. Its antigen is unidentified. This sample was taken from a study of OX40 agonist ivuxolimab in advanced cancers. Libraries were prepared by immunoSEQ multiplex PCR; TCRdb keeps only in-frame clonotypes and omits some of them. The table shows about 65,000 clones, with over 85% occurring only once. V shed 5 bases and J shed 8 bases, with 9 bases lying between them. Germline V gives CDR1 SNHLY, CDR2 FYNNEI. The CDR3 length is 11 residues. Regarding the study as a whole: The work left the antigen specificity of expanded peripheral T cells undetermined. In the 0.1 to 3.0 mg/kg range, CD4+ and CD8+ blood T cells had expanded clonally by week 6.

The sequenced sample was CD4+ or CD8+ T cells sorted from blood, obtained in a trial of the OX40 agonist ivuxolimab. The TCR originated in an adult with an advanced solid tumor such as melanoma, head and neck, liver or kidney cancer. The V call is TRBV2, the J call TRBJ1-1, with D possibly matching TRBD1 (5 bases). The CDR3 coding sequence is TGTGCCAGCAGTCTTGACAGAGAAGCTTTCTTT. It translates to CASSLDREAFF.